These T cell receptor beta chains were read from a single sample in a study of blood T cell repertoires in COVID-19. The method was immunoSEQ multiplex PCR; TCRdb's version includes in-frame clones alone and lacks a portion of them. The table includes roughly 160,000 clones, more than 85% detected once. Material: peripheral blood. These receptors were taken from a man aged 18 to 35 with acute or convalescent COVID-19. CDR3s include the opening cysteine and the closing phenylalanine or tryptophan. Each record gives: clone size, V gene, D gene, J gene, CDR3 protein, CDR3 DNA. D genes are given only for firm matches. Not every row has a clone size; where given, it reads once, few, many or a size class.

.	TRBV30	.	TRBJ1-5	CAWSVGGTGNQPQHF	TGTGCCTGGAGTGTAGGCGGGACGGGCAATCAGCCCCAGCATTTT
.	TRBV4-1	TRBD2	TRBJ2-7	CASSQDFSTSGYEQYF	TGCGCCAGCAGCCAAGATTTCTCTACTAGCGGCTACGAGCAGTACTTC
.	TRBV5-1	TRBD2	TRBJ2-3	CASSPGLAGTDTQYF	TGCGCCAGCAGCCCAGGACTAGCTGGTACAGATACGCAGTATTTT
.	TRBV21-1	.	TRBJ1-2	CASSPPRSYGYTF	TGTGCCAGCAGCCCTCCGAGAAGCTATGGCTACACCTTC
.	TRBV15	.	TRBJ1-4	CATSRDRGGEKLFF	TGTGCCACCAGCAGAGATCGGGGTGGGGAAAAACTGTTTTTT
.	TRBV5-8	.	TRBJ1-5	CASSFGISRRMEPQHF	TGTGCCAGCAGCTTCGGGATTTCGCGAAGGATGGAGCCCCAGCATTTT
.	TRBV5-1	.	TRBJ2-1	CASSLGGIYSYNEQFF	TGCGCCAGCAGCTTGGGAGGGATATACTCCTACAATGAGCAGTTCTTC
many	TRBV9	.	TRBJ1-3	CASSGNQGSSGNTIYF	TGTGCCAGCAGCGGTAATCAGGGAAGTTCTGGAAACACCATATATTTT
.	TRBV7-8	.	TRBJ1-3	CASSLGSNWRGNTIYF	TGTGCCAGCAGCTTAGGGTCAAACTGGAGAGGAAACACCATATATTTT
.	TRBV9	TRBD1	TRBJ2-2	CASSARQGPNTGELFF	TGTGCCAGCAGCGCTCGACAGGGGCCTAACACCGGGGAGCTGTTTTTT
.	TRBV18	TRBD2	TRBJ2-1	CASSPGRVAVNEQFF	TGTGCCAGCTCACCGGGGAGGGTGGCCGTCAATGAGCAGTTCTTC
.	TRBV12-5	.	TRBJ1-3	CASKQGSGNTIYF	TGTGCTAGCAAACAGGGATCAGGAAACACCATATATTTT
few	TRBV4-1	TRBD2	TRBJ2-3	CASSQVLAGGPDTQYF	TGCGCCAGCAGCCAAGTTCTAGCGGGGGGGCCAGATACGCAGTATTTT
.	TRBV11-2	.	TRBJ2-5	CASRPGSETQYF	TGTGCCAGCAGACCAGGGTCGGAGACCCAGTACTTC
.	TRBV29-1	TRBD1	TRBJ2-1	CSVEGTGGAEQFF	TGCAGCGTTGAAGGGACAGGGGGCGCTGAGCAGTTCTTC
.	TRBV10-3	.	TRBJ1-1	CAIRTQVGHTEAFF	TGTGCCATCAGGACACAGGTGGGGCATACTGAAGCTTTCTTT
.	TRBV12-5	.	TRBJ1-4	CASGRGLADEKLFF	TGTGCTAGTGGCCGGGGGTTGGCAGATGAAAAACTGTTTTTT
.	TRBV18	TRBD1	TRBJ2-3	CASSLPTGADTQYF	TGTGCCAGCTCACTACCGACAGGGGCAGATACGCAGTATTTT
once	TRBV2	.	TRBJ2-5	CASSNLEETQYF	TGTGCCAGCAGTAATCTTGAGGAGACCCAGTACTTC
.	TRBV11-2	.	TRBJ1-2	CASRLDSYGYTF	TGTGCCAGCAGGTTGGACAGCTATGGCTACACCTTC
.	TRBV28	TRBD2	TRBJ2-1	CATQPGGSYNEQFF	TGTGCCACTCAACCGGGGGGGTCCTACAATGAGCAGTTCTTC
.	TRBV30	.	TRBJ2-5	CAWSVGGAGETQYF	TGTGCCTGGAGTGTAGGGGGGGCAGGAGAGACCCAGTACTTC
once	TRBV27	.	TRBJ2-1	CASSLMGLSSYNEQFF	TGTGCCAGCAGTTTAATGGGCTTAAGCTCCTACAATGAGCAGTTCTTC
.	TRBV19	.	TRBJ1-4	CASSLNAGTGNEKLFF	TGTGCCAGTAGTCTAAATGCGGGGACCGGTAATGAAAAACTGTTTTTT
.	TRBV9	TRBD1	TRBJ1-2	CASSVQGGYGYTF	TGTGCCAGCAGCGTCCAGGGGGGCTATGGCTACACCTTC
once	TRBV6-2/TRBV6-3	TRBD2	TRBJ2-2	CASSYQRGNLNTGELFF	TGTGCCAGCAGTTATCAGCGGGGGAATTTGAACACCGGGGAGCTGTTTTTT
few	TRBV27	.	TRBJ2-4	CASSATEKGIQYF	TGTGCCAGCAGTGCGACAGAAAAGGGCATTCAGTACTTC
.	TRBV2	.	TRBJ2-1	CASSEAHRDIGNEQFF	TGTGCCAGCAGTGAAGCCCACCGGGACATTGGGAATGAGCAGTTCTTC
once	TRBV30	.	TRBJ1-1	CAWKAGGGSPRGTEAFF	TGTGCCTGGAAGGCTGGTGGGGGTTCTCCGCGGGGGACTGAAGCTTTCTTT
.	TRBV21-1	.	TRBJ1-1	CASSSGLGNTEAFF	TGTGCCAGCAGCTCGGGACTTGGGAACACTGAAGCTTTCTTT
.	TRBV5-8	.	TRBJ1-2	CASSPSGRRSYGYTF	TGTGCCAGCAGCCCGAGCGGACGGCGCTCCTATGGCTACACCTTC
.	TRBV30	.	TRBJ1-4	CAWSSGSGEYEKLFF	TGTGCCTGGAGTTCGGGTTCAGGGGAGTACGAAAAACTGTTTTTT
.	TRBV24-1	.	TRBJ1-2	CATSDRQAGYGYTF	TGTGCCACCAGTGATCGACAGGCGGGCTATGGCTACACCTTC
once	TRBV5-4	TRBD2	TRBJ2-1	CASSLTNGGAVREQFF	TGTGCCAGCAGCTTGACTAACGGGGGGGCAGTAAGGGAGCAGTTCTTC
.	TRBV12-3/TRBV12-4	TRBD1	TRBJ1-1	CASNPGQGTEAFF	TGTGCCAGCAACCCAGGACAGGGGACTGAAGCTTTCTTT
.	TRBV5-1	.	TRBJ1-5	CASSLGGGVGQPQHF	TGCGCCAGCAGCTTGGGCGGGGGGGTAGGTCAGCCCCAGCATTTT
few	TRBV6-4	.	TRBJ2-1	CASSDSGRRNEQFF	TGTGCCAGCAGTGACTCAGGGAGAAGGAATGAGCAGTTCTTC
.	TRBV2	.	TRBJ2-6	CASSNHRAPGANVLTF	TGTGCCAGCAGCAACCACAGGGCTCCCGGGGCCAACGTCCTGACTTTC
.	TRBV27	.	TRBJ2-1	CASSSGPQKSGNEQFF	TGTGCCAGCAGCTCCGGGCCTCAAAAAAGCGGGAATGAGCAGTTCTTC
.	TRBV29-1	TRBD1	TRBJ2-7	CSVAQGVEQYF	TGCAGCGTTGCACAGGGGGTCGAGCAGTACTTC
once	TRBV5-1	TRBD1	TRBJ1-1	CASSLADRGTEAFF	TGCGCCAGCAGCTTGGCGGACAGGGGGACTGAAGCTTTCTTT
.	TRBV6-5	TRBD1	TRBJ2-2	CASKTGFSTGELFF	TGTGCCAGCAAGACAGGGTTTAGTACCGGGGAGCTGTTTTTT
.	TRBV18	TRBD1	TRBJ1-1	CASSLISGTGLNTEAFF	TGTGCCAGCTCACTGATCTCCGGGACAGGCCTCAACACTGAAGCTTTCTTT
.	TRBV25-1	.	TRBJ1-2	CASTGTDRSYGYTF	TGTGCCAGCACCGGAACCGACAGGTCCTATGGCTACACCTTC
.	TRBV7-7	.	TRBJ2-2	CASSLGNGVVGELFF	TGTGCCAGCAGCTTAGGCAACGGAGTAGTAGGGGAGCTGTTTTTT
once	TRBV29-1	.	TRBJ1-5	CSVRTALNQPQHF	TGCAGCGTTAGGACAGCCCTCAATCAGCCCCAGCATTTT
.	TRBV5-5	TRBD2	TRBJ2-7	CASSLTGGANEQYF	TGTGCCAGCAGCCTGACCGGGGGGGCCAACGAGCAGTACTTC
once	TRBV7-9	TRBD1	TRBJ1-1	CASSLGQGNTEAFF	TGTGCCAGCAGCTTAGGACAGGGTAACACTGAAGCTTTCTTT
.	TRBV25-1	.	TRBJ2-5	CASSPFTSRVRTQYF	TGTGCCAGCAGCCCTTTTACCAGTCGGGTCCGGACCCAGTACTTC
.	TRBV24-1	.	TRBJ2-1	CATSDSGGNEQFF	TGTGCCACCAGTGACTCAGGGGGGAATGAGCAGTTCTTC
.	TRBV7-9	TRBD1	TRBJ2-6	CASSFGQGALGGANVLTF	TGTGCCAGCAGTTTTGGACAGGGGGCTCTCGGTGGGGCCAACGTCCTGACTTTC